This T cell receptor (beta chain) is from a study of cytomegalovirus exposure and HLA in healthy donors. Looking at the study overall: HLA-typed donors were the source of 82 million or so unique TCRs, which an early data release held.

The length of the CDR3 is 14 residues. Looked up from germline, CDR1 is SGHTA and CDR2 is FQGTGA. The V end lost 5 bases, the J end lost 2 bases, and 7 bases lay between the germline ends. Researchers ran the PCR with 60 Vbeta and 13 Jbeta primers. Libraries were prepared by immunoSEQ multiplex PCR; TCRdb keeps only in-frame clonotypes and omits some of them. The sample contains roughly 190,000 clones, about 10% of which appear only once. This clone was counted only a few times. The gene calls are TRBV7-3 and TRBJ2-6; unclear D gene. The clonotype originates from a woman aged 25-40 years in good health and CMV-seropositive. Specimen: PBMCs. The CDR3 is CASSPNPGANVLTF. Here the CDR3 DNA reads TGTGCCAGCAGCCCAAATCCTGGGGCCAACGTCCTGACTTTC.